Following are 9 T cell receptor beta chains from one sample sequenced in a study of T cell responses to AZD1222 COVID-19 vaccine (dated by TCRdb to the early 2020s). Receptors were amplified or captured by the immunoSEQ multiplex PCR assay. The table comes from immuneACCESS by way of TCRdb, which keeps in-frame sequences with V and J called. Part of the clones is missing from these tables; in studies checked, under half for an unresolved V gene and the rest for unknown reasons. The table for this sample lists some 180,000 clones; around nine tenths of them were counted only once. The ten largest make up about 0.49% of the sample. The sample's time point label, decoded: baseline before first vaccination. Specimen: peripheral blood, collected on day 0 of AZD1222 vaccination. These receptors were taken from an adult in good health.

J is TRBJ2-3 and V is TRBV3-1 (or the pseudogene TRBV3-2); D unresolved. Between the trimmed V and J ends, which lost 1 base and 0 bases, there was a span of 8 bases. Per the germline V gene, CDR1 is LGHDT and CDR2 is YNNKEL (reference sequence). CDR3 length equals 15 residues. As DNA, the CDR3 is TGTGCCAGCAGCCAAGTAACCGATAGCACAGATACGCAGTATTTT. Amino acid sequence: CASSQVTDSTDTQYF.

The chain recombines TRBV7-8 with TRBJ1-4; a possible D gene is TRBD1 (5 bases). With 1 base removed from V and 0 bases from J, the gap between germline ends came to 12 bases. Germline values: CDR1 SGHVS, CDR2 FQNEAQ. This CDR3 contains 17 residues. CDR3 DNA: TGTGCCAGCAGCTTAGGTTTACAGGCTGCAACTAATGAAAAACTGTTTTTT. The encoded protein is CASSLGLQAATNEKLFF.

J is TRBJ1-1 and V is TRBV5-1; no clear D gene. Germline assignment: CDR1 SGHRS and CDR2 YFSETQ. The V gene lost 0 bases and the J gene lost 3 bases, with 0 bases spanning the gap. The CDR3 is made up of 11 amino acids. The CDR3 reads CASSLDTEAFF. Written as DNA, the CDR3 is TGCGCCAGCAGCTTGGACACTGAAGCTTTCTTT.

This clone occurred once. The rearrangement uses TRBV29-1 and TRBJ1-1, with no clear D. CDR3 length: 13 residues. V lost 3 bases, J lost 0 bases, and 8 bases lay in between. Germline lookup yields CDR1 SQVTM and CDR2 ANQGSEA. The CDR3 DNA reads as TGCAGCGTTGAGTACAGAGTGAACACTGAAGCTTTCTTT. It codes for CSVEYRVNTEAFF.

This chain links TRBV4-3 with TRBJ1-3; TRBD1 is a possible D gene (5 bases). The CDR3 runs to 16 residues. Per germline, CDR1 LGHNA and CDR2 YSLEER. V shed 4 bases and J shed 0 bases, with 13 bases lying between them. This CDR3 is CASSLGGLYSGNTIYF. In DNA form, the CDR3 reads TGCGCCAGCAGCCTGGGGGGGTTATACTCTGGAAACACCATATATTTT.

CDR3 nucleotides: TGCGCCAGCAGAGACAGGGGGTACAACGAGCAGTACTTC. It is translated as CASRDRGYNEQYF. The chain uses TRBV5-1 and TRBJ2-7; 9 nucleotides line up with TRBD1. This CDR3 region has 13 residues. V shed 5 bases and J 5 bases; nucleotides not matched to a gene: 5. Looked up from germline, CDR1 is SGHRS and CDR2 is YFSETQ.

This chain joins TRBV7-2 and TRBJ1-1; D perhaps matches TRBD1 (5 bases). Germline-derived CDR1 and CDR2 are SGHTA and FQGNSA. The CDR3 has 16 amino acids. The V end was cut by 1 base, the J end by 0 bases, with 12 bases between. CDR3 DNA sequence: TGTGCCAGCAGCTTAGACGCCGGGGGGATGAACACTGAAGCTTTCTTT. This codes for CASSLDAGGMNTEAFF.

The rearrangement uses TRBV30 and TRBJ1-3; D is unclear. The CDR3 is made up of 14 amino acids. V was cut by 6 bases and J by 0 bases, with 12 bases left in between. Germline V gene sequence: CDR1 GTSNPN, CDR2 SVGIG (reference sequence). The CDR3 nucleotides read TGTGCCTGCCCGTTCGCGAGCTCTGGAAACACCATATATTTT. Its translation is CACPFASSGNTIYF. Filled out from reference TRBV30 and TRBJ1-3, the complete variable domain reads SQTIHQWPATLVQPVGSPLSLECTVEGTSNPNLYWYRQAAGRGLQLLFYSVGIGQISSEVPQNLSASRPQDRQFILSSKKLLLSDSGFYLCACPFASSGNTIYFGEGSWLTVV.

Concerning this clone itself: This sample also contains other DNA sequences that code for the same CDR3. This chain links TRBV30 with TRBJ1-5; tentative D call: TRBD1 (6 bases). Germline assignment: CDR1 GTSNPN and CDR2 SVGIG (reference sequence). CDR3 length: 13 residues. Trimming stripped 0 bases from V and 6 bases from J, with 9 bases between. DNA of the CDR3: TGTGCCTGGAGTGTCAGGGGTGGTCAGCCCCAGCATTTT. Its protein product is CAWSVRGGQPQHF.